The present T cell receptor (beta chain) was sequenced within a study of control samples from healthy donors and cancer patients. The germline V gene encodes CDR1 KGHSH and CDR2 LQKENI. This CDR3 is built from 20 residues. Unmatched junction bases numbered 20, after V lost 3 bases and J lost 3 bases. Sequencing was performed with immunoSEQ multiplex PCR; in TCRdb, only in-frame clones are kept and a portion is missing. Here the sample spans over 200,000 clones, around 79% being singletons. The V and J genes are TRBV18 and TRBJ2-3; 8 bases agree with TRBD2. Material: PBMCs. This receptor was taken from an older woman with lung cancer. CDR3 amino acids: CASSPIGLAGGPSGTDTQYF. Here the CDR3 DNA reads TGTGCCAGCTCACCTATCGGCCTGGCGGGGGGCCCGTCTGGTACAGATACGCAGTATTTT.